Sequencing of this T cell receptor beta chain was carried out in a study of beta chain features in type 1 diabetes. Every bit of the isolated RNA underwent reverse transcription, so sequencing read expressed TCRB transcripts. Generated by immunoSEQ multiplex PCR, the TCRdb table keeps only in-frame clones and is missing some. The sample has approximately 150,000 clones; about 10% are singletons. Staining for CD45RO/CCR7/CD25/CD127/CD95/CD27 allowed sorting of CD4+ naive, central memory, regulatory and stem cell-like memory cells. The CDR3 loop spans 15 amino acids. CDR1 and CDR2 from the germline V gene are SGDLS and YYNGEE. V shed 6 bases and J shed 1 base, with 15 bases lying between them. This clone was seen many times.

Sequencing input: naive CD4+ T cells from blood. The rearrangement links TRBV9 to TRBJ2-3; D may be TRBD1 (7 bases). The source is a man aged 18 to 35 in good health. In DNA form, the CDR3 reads TGTGCCAGCACCCAACAGGGGACTGGCACAGATACGCAGTATTTT. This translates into CASTQQGTGTDTQYF.